This passage covers 19 T cell receptor beta chains from one sample sequenced in a study of vaccination effects on CD4 cells after COVID-19. These receptors' targets are unknown. Assay: immunoSEQ multiplex PCR; the TCRdb copy retains only in-frame clones and omits some. This table has some 25,000 clones, more than 60% appearing once. Sequencing was preceded by expansion of antigen-specific CD4+ T cells with viral peptide pools in the ViraFEST assay. Having been cultured for approximately ten days, the cells underwent CD4+ T cell isolation. Each participant was given two doses of one vaccine (BNT162b2 or mRNA-1273). The sequencing here drew on CD4+ T cells from PBMCs cultured with HCoV-NL63 spike peptides, taken after COVID-19 vaccination. The receptors were sampled from a human donor who received a COVID-19 vaccine.

This chain joins TRBV30 and TRBJ1-1; D gene unclear. This CDR3 is built from 12 residues. The V and J ends lost 2 bases and 7 bases respectively, with 11 bases between them. The germline V gene encodes CDR1 GTSNPN and CDR2 SVGIG (reference sequence). In DNA, the CDR3 is TGTGCCTGGAGTAGAGGAGCAGATGAAGCTTTCTTT. Translating it yields CAWSRGADEAFF.

The chain uses TRBV5-1 and TRBJ2-3; D not certain. The V end lost 4 bases, the J end lost 0 bases, and 12 bases lay between the germline ends. This CDR3 is built from 15 residues. Germline-derived CDR1 and CDR2 are SGHRS and YFSETQ. CDR3 residues: CASSRISTSTDTQYF. The DNA of the CDR3 is TGCGCCAGCAGCCGGATAAGTACTAGCACAGATACGCAGTATTTT.

J is TRBJ2-7 and V is TRBV5-1; no reliable D call. CDR3 length equals 14 residues. Germline CDR1 reads SGHRS; CDR2 reads YFSETQ. V was clipped by 4 bases and J by 12 bases, with 23 bases between them. CDR3 DNA sequence: TGCGCCAGCAGCGTACCCCCCTTCTTTATCTGTCTGTACTTC. It specifies CASSVPPFFICLYF. Drawing the rest from reference TRBV5-1 and TRBJ2-7, the complete variable domain is KAGVTQTPRYLIKTRGQQVTLSCSPISGHRSVSWYQQTPGQGLQFLFEYFSETQRNKGNFPGRFSGRQFSNSRSEMNVSTLELGDSALYLCASSVPPFFICLYFGPGTRLTVT.

The chain is built from TRBV4-1 and TRBJ1-1; possibly TRBD1 for D (6 bases). Trimming removed 7 bases at V and 5 bases at J, with 11 bases between. CDR1 is MGHRA and CDR2 is YSYEKL in the germline V gene. The CDR3 loop spans 12 amino acids. CDR3 residues: CASNQGTTEAFF. The CDR3, as DNA: TGCGCCAGCAATCAGGGGACGACTGAAGCTTTCTTT.

The chain employs TRBV7-3 and TRBJ2-3, with 8 bases matching TRBD1. The CDR3 runs 14 residues. In germline, CDR1 is SGHTA, CDR2 FQGTGA. After removal of 5 bases from V and 3 bases from J, the junction contained 4 bases not matched to a gene. DNA for the CDR3: TGTGCCAGCAGCCAAAACAGGGGGACAGATACGCAGTATTTT. Its translation is CASSQNRGTDTQYF.

V and J are TRBV5-5 and TRBJ1-4; 8 bases line up with TRBD1. The CDR3 is 15 residues long. V lost 1 base and J lost 2; bases outside the gene matches: 1. Germline assignment: CDR1 SGHKS and CDR2 YYEKEE (reference sequence). The CDR3 loop reads CASSLTGGTNEKLFF. DNA for the CDR3: TGTGCCAGCAGCTTGACAGGGGGTACTAATGAAAAACTGTTTTTT.

The sample holds a few counts of this clone. The chain joins TRBV5-4 to TRBJ1-2, with TRBD1 identical over 9 bases. V lost 4 bases, J lost 4 bases, and 5 bases stayed unmatched. From germline, CDR1 is SGHNT and CDR2 YYREEE (reference sequence). The CDR3 totals 14 residues. As DNA, the CDR3 is TGTGCCAGCAGCGGGACAGGGAAGAGCTATGGCTACACCTTC. This sequence encodes CASSGTGKSYGYTF.

V and J are TRBV5-5 and TRBJ2-7; TRBD2 agrees at 15 bases. CDR1 and CDR2 (germline): SGHKS, YYEKEE (reference sequence). V lost 4 bases to trimming and J lost 3 bases; unmatched junction nucleotides: 5. The CDR3 has 16 residues. This chain's CDR3 is CASSLQGLAGGYEQYF. The DNA of the CDR3 is TGTGCCAGCAGCCTCCAGGGACTAGCGGGGGGCTACGAGCAGTACTTC.

J is TRBJ2-2 and V is TRBV6-5; D is unresolved. The CDR3 has 16 amino acids. Trimming cost V 0 bases and J 0 bases, with 8 bases left between them. Germline-derived CDR1 and CDR2 are MNHEY and SVGAGI. CDR3 region: CASSYSIHANTGELFF. The CDR3 DNA follows: TGTGCCAGCAGTTACTCGATCCACGCGAACACCGGGGAGCTGTTTTTT.

This chain links TRBV27 with TRBJ1-6, with 12 positions matching TRBD1. V was pared by 6 bases and J by 10 bases, with 10 bases of the junction left unmatched. Germline CDR1 MNHEY, CDR2 SMNVEV (reference sequence). The CDR3 spans 16 residues. The chain's CDR3 is CASSQSPGQGASPLHF. CDR3 nucleotide sequence: TGTGCCAGCAGCCAATCCCCGGGACAGGGGGCGTCACCCCTCCACTTT.

V is TRBV6-2 or TRBV6-3 and J is TRBJ1-1; 8 bases are shared with TRBD1. Germline lookup yields CDR1 MNHEY and CDR2 SVGEGT. This CDR3 region has 13 residues. Losses at the gene ends were 6 bases for V and 4 bases for J; bases not matched to a gene: 4. The CDR3 DNA reads as TGTGCCAGCAGCTCCGACAGGGGCACTGAAGCTTTCTTT. It specifies CASSSDRGTEAFF.

This clone turned up a few times. This chain joins TRBV5-1 and TRBJ1-6; D ambiguous. The V gene lost 8 bases and the J gene lost 7 bases, with 19 bases spanning the gap. Germline V CDR1 and CDR2: SGHRS, YFSETQ. The CDR3 runs 15 residues. The CDR3 protein is CASRAGEFQNSPLHF. In DNA form, the CDR3 reads TGCGCCAGTCGCGCCGGGGAGTTCCAGAATTCACCCCTCCACTTT.

V usage is TRBV5-1 and J usage is TRBJ2-2; 13 bases match TRBD2. There are 18 residues in the CDR3. CDR1 and CDR2 from the germline V gene are SGHRS and YFSETQ. Losses at the gene ends were 2 bases for V and 7 bases for J; bases not matched to a gene: 11. The CDR3 sequence: CASSFAKLAGGQVGELFF. The CDR3 nucleotides are TGCGCCAGCAGCTTCGCCAAACTAGCGGGAGGGCAGGTCGGGGAGCTGTTTTTT.

This clone appeared a few times. This chain joins TRBV30 and TRBJ1-6; D gene ambiguous. Trimming removed 3 bases at V and 7 bases at J, with 13 bases between. The CDR3 is 14 residues long. CDR1 GTSNPN and CDR2 SVGIG come from the germline V gene (reference sequence). CDR3 residues: CAWRAGWPNSPLHF. DNA of the CDR3: TGTGCCTGGAGAGCAGGCTGGCCAAATTCACCCCTCCACTTT. Complete variable domain (other parts from reference TRBV30 and TRBJ1-6): SQTIHQWPATLVQPVGSPLSLECTVEGTSNPNLYWYRQAAGRGLQLLFYSVGIGQISSEVPQNLSASRPQDRQFILSSKKLLLSDSGFYLCAWRAGWPNSPLHFGNGTRLTVT.

This clone was found a few times. This chain links TRBV2 with TRBJ1-2, with D hard to call. Looked up from germline, CDR1 is SNHLY and CDR2 is FYNNEI. CDR3 length: 14 residues. Trimming shortened V by 6 bases and J by 8 bases, and 19 bases separated the two germline ends. Here the CDR3 reads CASRMMPGPPGYTF. CDR3 DNA: TGTGCCAGCAGAATGATGCCGGGCCCACCGGGCTACACCTTC.

The V and J genes are TRBV30 and TRBJ1-2; a possible D gene is TRBD1 (5 bases). The CDR3 is 14 residues long. V was cut by 0 bases and J by 4 bases, with 12 bases left in between. Germline CDR1 reads GTSNPN; CDR2 reads SVGIG (reference sequence). This CDR3 is CAWSVQARGYGYTF. CDR3 DNA: TGTGCCTGGAGTGTACAGGCCCGGGGCTATGGCTACACCTTC.

This chain connects TRBV6-5 to TRBJ1-3; D not resolved. Germline-derived CDR1 and CDR2 are MNHEY and SVGAGI. Trimming pared 5 bases from V and 0 bases from J, leaving 11 bases between. This CDR3 region has 15 residues. The CDR3 reads CASSPRGNSGNTIYF. The CDR3 coding sequence is TGTGCCAGCAGTCCTCGGGGAAACTCTGGAAACACCATATATTTT.

The chain carries TRBV2 and TRBJ2-5; D uncertain. Germline V lookup: CDR1 SNHLY, CDR2 FYNNEI. Trimming cost V 4 bases and J 5 bases, with 8 bases left between them. This CDR3 comprises 12 residues. In DNA, the CDR3 is TGTGCCAGCAGTGTGGACGGGGAGACCCAGTACTTC. Encoded protein: CASSVDGETQYF.

The chain uses TRBV5-5 and TRBJ2-7, with unresolved D. The CDR3 sequence is 13 residues long. With 1 base removed from V and 3 bases from J, the gap between germline ends came to 8 bases. CDR1 SGHKS and CDR2 YYEKEE come from the germline V gene (reference sequence). As DNA, the CDR3 is TGTGCCAGCAGCTTGAAGGACGGCTACGAGCAGTACTTC. This codes for CASSLKDGYEQYF.